One and the same sample provided the 6 T cell receptor beta chains below, sequenced in a study of T-cell reconstitution after alpha-beta-depleted transplantation in children. Preparation of the TCRbeta library was carried out with unique molecular identifiers. TCRdb reprocessed the PCR reads with MiXCR, giving one entry per CDR3 protein. Among some 590,000 distinct CDR3 sequences, 8% to 11% were seen once, and the ten largest hold about 4%. The specimen was PBMCs from the stem cell graft donor, collected from the stem cell graft. The source of these receptors is a human donor who donated a stem cell graft to a child with acute myeloid leukemia.

Many counts were recorded for this clonotype. V is TRBV20-1 and J is TRBJ2-1, with 12 bases identical to TRBD2. Looked up from germline, CDR1 is DFQATT and CDR2 is SNEGSKA (reference sequence). Trimming at V came to 1 base and at J to 0 bases, leaving 13 bases not matched to a gene. CDR3 size: 20 residues. The CDR3 protein is CSARATLAGGSRSSYNEQFF. In DNA form, the CDR3 reads TGCAGTGCTAGAGCCACCCTAGCGGGAGGGTCCAGGAGCTCCTACAATGAGCAGTTCTTC.

At least ten counts were recorded for this clonotype. The V and J genes are TRBV28 and TRBJ1-4, with D perhaps matching TRBD1 (5 bases). This CDR3 has 16 amino acids. Germline V gene sequence: CDR1 MDHEN, CDR2 SYDVKM. Trimming removed 5 bases from V and 0 bases from J, with 13 bases in between. CDR3 region: CASSGALGATNEKLFF. The CDR3 bases are TGTGCCAGCAGTGGGGCTTTGGGGGCAACTAATGAAAAACTGTTTTTT.

The V and J genes are TRBV29-1 and TRBJ1-5; the D is unclear. V dropped 7 bases and J dropped 0 bases, with 7 bases sitting between them. Per germline, CDR1 SQVTM and CDR2 ANQGSEA. The CDR3 is made up of 12 amino acids. The DNA of the CDR3 is TGCAGCGCCTCATTTAGCAATCAGCCCCAGCATTTT. This translates into CSASFSNQPQHF.

This clonotype was counted at least ten times. This sequence joins TRBV4-3 and TRBJ2-3; unclear D gene. CDR3 length: 14 amino acids. Per the germline V gene, CDR1 is LGHNA and CDR2 is YSLEER. V was trimmed by 4 bases and J by 0 bases, leaving 8 bases between them. CDR3 coding DNA: TGCGCCAGCAGCCTCCGGACCAGCACAGATACGCAGTATTTT. Translated, it gives CASSLRTSTDTQYF.

The rearrangement links TRBV20-1 to TRBJ2-1, with 10 nucleotides matching TRBD2. The trim removed 4 bases at V and 5 bases at J, leaving 5 bases unmatched. The CDR3 length is 14 residues. The germline CDR1 and CDR2 sequences are DFQATT and SNEGSKA (reference sequence). CDR3 sequence: CSAIAGGRHNEQFF. The CDR3 bases are TGCAGTGCTATAGCGGGAGGACGCCACAATGAGCAGTTCTTC.

The chain links TRBV15 to TRBJ2-7, with TRBD2 identical over 11 bases. J lost 3 bases, V lost 9 bases, and 7 bases had no gene match. The V gene's germline CDR1 is LNHNV and CDR2 YYDKDF (reference sequence). The CDR3 covers 14 residues. The DNA for the CDR3 is TGTGCCACAAACGGACTAGCGGGTCACTACGAGCAGTACTTC. Its translation is CATNGLAGHYEQYF.